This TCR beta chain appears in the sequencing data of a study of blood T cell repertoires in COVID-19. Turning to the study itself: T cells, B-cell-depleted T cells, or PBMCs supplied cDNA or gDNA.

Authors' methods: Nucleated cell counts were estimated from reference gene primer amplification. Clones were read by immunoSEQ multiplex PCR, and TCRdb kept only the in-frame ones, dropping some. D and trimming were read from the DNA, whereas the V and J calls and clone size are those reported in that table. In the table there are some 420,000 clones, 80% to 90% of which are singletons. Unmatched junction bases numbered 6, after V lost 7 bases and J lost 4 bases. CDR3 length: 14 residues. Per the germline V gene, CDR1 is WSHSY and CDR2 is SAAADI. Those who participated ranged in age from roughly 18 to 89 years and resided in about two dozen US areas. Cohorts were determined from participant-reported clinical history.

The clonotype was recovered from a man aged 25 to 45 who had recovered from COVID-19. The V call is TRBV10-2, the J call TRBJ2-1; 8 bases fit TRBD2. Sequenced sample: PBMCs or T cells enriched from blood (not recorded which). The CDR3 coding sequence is TGCGCCAGCACATTAGCGGGGTCTTACAATGAGCAGTTCTTC. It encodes CASTLAGSYNEQFF.